This T cell receptor beta chain comes out of a study of Ad26.COV2.S vaccination and SARS-CoV-2 variants. Germline V gene sequence: CDR1 SGHAT, CDR2 FQNNGV. This CDR3 has 16 amino acids. V was trimmed by 3 bases and J by 5 bases, leaving 20 bases between them. Treatment given: roughly 20 received Ad26.COV2.S at low or high dose, single or two shots; 5 received placebo; per-sample allocation not given. Samples were taken on day 63 after the first vaccine or placebo injection. Profiled with immunoSEQ multiplex PCR; TCRdb holds only in-frame clones, not every one. The sample contains roughly 460,000 clones, 80% to 90% of which appear only once.

The TCR sequence derives from a person aged 18-60 years who received the Ad26.COV2.S COVID-19 vaccine or a placebo. The chain uses TRBV11-2 and TRBJ2-7; weak D call: TRBD1 (5 bases). The sample in question was peripheral blood, obtained in a trial of Ad26.COV2.S vaccine versus placebo. The CDR3 here is CASSLGPYQGGDEQYF. As DNA, the CDR3 is TGTGCCAGCAGCTTGGGGCCTTACCAGGGTGGTGACGAGCAGTACTTC.